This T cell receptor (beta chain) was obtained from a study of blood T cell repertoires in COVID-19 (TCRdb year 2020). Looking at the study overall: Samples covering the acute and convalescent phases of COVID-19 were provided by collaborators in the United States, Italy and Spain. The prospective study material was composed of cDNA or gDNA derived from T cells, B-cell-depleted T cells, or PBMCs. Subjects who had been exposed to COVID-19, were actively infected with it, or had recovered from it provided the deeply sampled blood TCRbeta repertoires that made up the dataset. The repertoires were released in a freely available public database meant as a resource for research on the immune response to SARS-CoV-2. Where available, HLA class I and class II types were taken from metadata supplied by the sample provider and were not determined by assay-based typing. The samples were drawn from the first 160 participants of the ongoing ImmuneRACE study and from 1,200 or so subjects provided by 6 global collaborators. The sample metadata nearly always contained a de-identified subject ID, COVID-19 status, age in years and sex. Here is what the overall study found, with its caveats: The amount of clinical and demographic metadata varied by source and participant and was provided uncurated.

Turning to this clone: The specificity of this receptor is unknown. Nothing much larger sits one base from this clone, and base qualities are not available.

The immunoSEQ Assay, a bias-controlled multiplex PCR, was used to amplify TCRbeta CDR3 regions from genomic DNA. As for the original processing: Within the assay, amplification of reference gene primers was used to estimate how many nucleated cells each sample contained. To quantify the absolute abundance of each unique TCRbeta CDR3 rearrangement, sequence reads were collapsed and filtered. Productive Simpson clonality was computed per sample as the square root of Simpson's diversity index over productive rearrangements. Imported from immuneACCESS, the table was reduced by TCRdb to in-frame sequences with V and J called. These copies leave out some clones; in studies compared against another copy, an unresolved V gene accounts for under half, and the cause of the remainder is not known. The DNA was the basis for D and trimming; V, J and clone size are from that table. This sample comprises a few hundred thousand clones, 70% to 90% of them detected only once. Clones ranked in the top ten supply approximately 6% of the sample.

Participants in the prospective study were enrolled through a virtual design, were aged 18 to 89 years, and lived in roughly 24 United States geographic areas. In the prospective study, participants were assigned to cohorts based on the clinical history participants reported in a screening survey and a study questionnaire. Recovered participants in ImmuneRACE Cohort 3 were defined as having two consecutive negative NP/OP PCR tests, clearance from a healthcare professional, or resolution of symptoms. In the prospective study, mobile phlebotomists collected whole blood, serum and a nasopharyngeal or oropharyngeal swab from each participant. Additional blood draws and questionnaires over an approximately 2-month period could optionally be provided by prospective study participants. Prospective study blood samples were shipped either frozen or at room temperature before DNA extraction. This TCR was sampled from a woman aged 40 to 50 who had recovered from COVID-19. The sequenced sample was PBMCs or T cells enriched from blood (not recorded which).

CDR3 region: CASKDRGLENEQFF. The DNA reads TGTGCCAGCAAGGACAGGGGCCTTGAGAATGAGCAGTTCTTC. This sequence uses TRBV2 and TRBJ2-1; 9 nucleotides in the junction match TRBD1. The CDR3 sequence holds 14 residues, the cysteine and phenylalanine included. The only DNA kept is the CDR3, 42 bases in frame from the first base. V has 7 bases trimmed and J has 7 bases trimmed; junction bases matching no gene number 8. As encoded in the germline V gene, CDR1 is SNHLY while CDR2 is FYNNEI. This CDR3, with the reference TRBV2 and TRBJ2-1 proteins standing in past its ends, gives the full variable domain EPEVTQTPSHQVTQMGQEVILRCVPISNHLYFYWYRQILGQKVEFLVSFYNNEISEKSEIFDDQFSVERPDGSNFTLKIRSTKLEDSAMYFCASKDRGLENEQFFGPGTRLTVL.